This T cell receptor (beta chain) was found in a study of Graves' ophthalmopathy and Graves' hyperthyroidism. RNA transcripts were the source from which TCR beta CDR3 regions were amplified. Following a first-round RT-PCR that used HTBI primers, a second-round multiplex PCR was carried out. In TCRdb, the multiplex PCR reads were re-called with MiXCR into one record per CDR3 protein. Here the sample spans more than 550,000 distinct CDR3 sequences, about 40% being singletons. For donors with ophthalmopathy, the disease showed moderate-to-severe activity, reached CAS ≥3 and NOSPECS ≥4, and had lasted under 3 months. This clonotype has just a few counts. CDR1 DFQATT and CDR2 SNEGSKA come from the germline V gene (reference sequence). The V end lost 5 bases, the J end lost 0 bases, and 16 bases lay between the germline ends. This CDR3 spans 15 amino acids.

This receptor was identified in an adult man with Graves' ophthalmopathy. Input material: peripheral blood. V gene TRBV20-1 combines with J gene TRBJ2-5; D is possibly TRBD1 or TRBD2 (6 bases each). In DNA form, the CDR3 reads TGCAGTGCTCGCTCGGGGGCTCCCTACCAAGAGACCCAGTACTTC. It translates to CSARSGAPYQETQYF.